This T cell receptor (beta chain) was identified in a study of blood T cell repertoires in COVID-19. Only in-frame clones appear in the TCRdb table, and some are missing; sequencing was by immunoSEQ multiplex PCR. The table shows 200,000 to 250,000 clones, with roughly 80% occurring only once. J lost 0 bases, V lost 4 bases, and 8 bases had no gene match. CDR1 and CDR2 (germline): PRHDT, FYEKMQ (reference sequence). CDR3 length: 17 residues. J is TRBJ2-1 and V is TRBV13; 8 bases line up with TRBD2. This sequence was found in a woman over 75 with COVID-19, enrolled during active disease. The sequencing sample was made of peripheral blood. Here the CDR3 DNA reads TGTGCCAGCAGCTCCACCCGCAGCGGGAGCTCCTACAATGAGCAGTTCTTC. Translating it yields CASSSTRSGSSYNEQFF.